This TCR beta chain appears in the sequencing data of a study of CD8 T cells in ankylosing spondylitis. This clonotype was counted between two and nine times. In TCRdb, the 5' RACE reads were re-called with MiXCR into one record per CDR3 protein. The data show under 250,000 distinct CDR3 sequences, roughly 8% seen once. This CDR3 is built from 13 residues. V was shortened by 2 bases and J by 8 bases, with 13 bases between the two germline ends. CDR1 is GTSNPN and CDR2 is SVGIG in the germline V gene (reference sequence). The clonotype originates from a female donor with ankylosing spondylitis or in good health (not recorded which). The J gene is TRBJ1-3, the V gene TRBV30, with TRBD1 as a possible D gene (5 bases). Sequenced: blood, either unsorted or a sorted T cell fraction (not recorded which). The CDR3 loop reads CAWSFGGRDTIYF. The CDR3 DNA sequence: TGTGCCTGGAGTTTCGGGGGACGAGACACCATATATTTT.